The 3 T cell receptor beta chains below come from one sample, sequenced in a study of cytomegalovirus exposure and HLA in healthy donors (dated 2017 in TCRdb). The library was generated by the immunoSEQ multiplex PCR assay. For the multiplex PCR, a mixture combining 60 forward primers for TCR Vbeta segments and 13 reverse primers for TCR Jbeta segments was used. TCRdb retrieved this table from immuneACCESS and kept in-frame rearrangements only. Not all clones are present; in checked studies, unresolved V genes account for under half, and no reason is known for the remainder. The sample contains approximately 130,000 clones, around 85% of them found a single time. Jointly, the top ten make up under 7.5% of the sample. The sample consisted of PBMCs. These receptors came from a woman younger than 45 in good health and CMV-seropositive.

The gene calls are TRBV5-4 and TRBJ2-1; TRBD2 matches 11 bases. Germline lookup yields CDR1 SGHNT and CDR2 YYREEE (reference sequence). Trimming took 4 bases from V and 0 from J; bases not matched to a gene: 6. CDR3 length: 17 residues. CDR3 in DNA: TGTGCCAGCAGCCCGGGACTAGCGGCTAGCTCCTACAATGAGCAGTTCTTC. This codes for CASSPGLAASSYNEQFF.

Only a few counts were recorded for this clone. The DNA for the CDR3 is TGTGCCAGCAGCTTAAGTGGGCGGGAGTGGGACAATGAGCAGTTCTTC. Translation gives CASSLSGREWDNEQFF. J is TRBJ2-1 and V is TRBV7-2; 7 bases fit TRBD2. The CDR3 covers 16 residues. V shed 2 bases and J 5 bases; nucleotides not matched to a gene: 9. Per the germline V gene, CDR1 is SGHTA and CDR2 is FQGNSA.

The chain joins TRBV5-8 to TRBJ2-3, with TRBD2 as a possible D gene (6 bases). The CDR3 is made up of 16 amino acids. Germline lookup yields CDR1 SGHTS and CDR2 YDEGEE. V was shortened by 2 bases and J by 2 bases, with 15 bases between the two germline ends. The CDR3 sequence is CASSLPGGAPTDTQYF. CDR3 nucleotide sequence: TGTGCCAGCAGCTTACCTGGCGGGGCCCCCACAGATACGCAGTATTTT.